Sequencing of this TCR beta chain was carried out in a study of blood T cell repertoires in COVID-19. Study context: Nucleic acid was either cDNA or gDNA, and it came from T cells, B-cell-depleted T cells, or PBMCs.

In the authors' methods: Counts of nucleated cells, estimated from reference gene primer amplification, were obtained. Clones were read by immunoSEQ multiplex PCR, and TCRdb kept only the in-frame ones, dropping some. The DNA was the basis for D and trimming; V, J and clone size are from that table. The sample lists 85,000 to 95,000 clones, around 87% occurring once. From germline, CDR1 is MNHEY and CDR2 SMNVEV (reference sequence). V dropped 5 bases and J dropped 7 bases, with 9 bases sitting between them. The CDR3 runs 12 residues. This chain links TRBV27 with TRBJ2-1, with D maybe TRBD2 (6 bases). Sequenced input: peripheral blood. The sequence was obtained from a woman at least 80 years old with acute or convalescent COVID-19. CDR3: CASSIRGNEQFF. The DNA for the CDR3 is TGTGCCAGCAGTATCCGGGGGAATGAGCAGTTCTTC.